These T cell receptor beta chains were read from a single sample in a study of metastatic and nonmetastatic thyroid tumors. TCRdb recomputed clones from the PCR reads via MiXCR. The sample contains about 33,000 clones, over 15% of which appear only once. The sequenced sample consisted of blood. Receptors originate from a male donor with papillary thyroid cancer or a benign thyroid nodule (not recorded which). Some clones in this sample may be carry-over from other donors' samples. Each CDR3 is given with its conserved first and last residue. The D gene is left open where the match is weak. Not all rows give a size; the values are once, few, many and, for expanded clones, a class.

>TRBV6-2/TRBV6-3|-|TRBD1|TRBJ2-6
TGTGCCAGCAGTATCTCGACAGGGGGTAGCTGGCCCAACGTCCTGACTTTC
CASSISTGGSWPNVLTF
>TRBV6-5|-|-|TRBJ1-5
TGTGCCAGCAGCCCCGCCGACTCCGAACAGGGACCAGATAAGCCCCAGAATTTT
CASSPADSEQGPDKPQNF
>TRBV7-2|many|TRBD1|TRBJ1-5
TGTGCCAGCAGCTTAGCGCTAGGGGGCGGACAGCCCCAGCATTTT
CASSLALGGGQPQHF
>TRBV19|-|-|TRBJ2-3
TGTGCCAGTAGTAACCGAAACAGAGATACGCATTATTTT
CASSNRNRDTHYF
>TRBV5-1|many|-|TRBJ2-2
TGCGCCAGCAGCTTTTTACGGGTGTCCGGGGAGCTGTTTTTT
CASSFLRVSGELFF
>TRBV20-1|-|-|TRBJ1-2
TGCAGTGTAAGGGACATATCTAACTATGGCTACACCTTC
CSVRDISNYGYTF
>TRBV5-1|-|-|TRBJ1-4
TGCGCCAGCAGCTTGGGCGGAACCAAGGTGACTCAGAATGAAAAACTGTTTTTT
CASSLGGTKVTQNEKLFF
>TRBV9|many|TRBD2|TRBJ2-5
TGTGCCAGCAGCGTAGGCAGTTTGACTAGCGGGGGGGAAGAGACCCAGTACTTC
CASSVGSLTSGGEETQYF
>TRBV20-1|-|TRBD2|TRBJ2-1
TGCAGTGCTAGCACCCCCGGAGCTAGCGGGGGATGGGGCACTGAGCAGTTCTTC
CSASTPGASGGWGTEQFF
>TRBV6-5|medium-sized|TRBD1|TRBJ2-7
TGTGCCAGCAGTTACGGCCCGGGACAGGGGAACTACGAGCAGTACTTC
CASSYGPGQGNYEQYF